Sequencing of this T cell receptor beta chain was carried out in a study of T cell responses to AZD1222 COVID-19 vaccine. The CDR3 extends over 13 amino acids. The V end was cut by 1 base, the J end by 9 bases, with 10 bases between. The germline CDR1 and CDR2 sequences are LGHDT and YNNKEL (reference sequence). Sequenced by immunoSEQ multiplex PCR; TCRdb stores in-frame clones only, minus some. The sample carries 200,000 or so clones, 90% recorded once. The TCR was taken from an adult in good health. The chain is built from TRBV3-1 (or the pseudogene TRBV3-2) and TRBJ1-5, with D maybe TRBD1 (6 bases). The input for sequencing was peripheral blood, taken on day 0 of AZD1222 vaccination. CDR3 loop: CASSQGQAGPQHF. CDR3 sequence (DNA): TGTGCCAGCAGCCAAGGACAGGCAGGGCCCCAGCATTTT.